Listed below are T cell receptor beta chains from one sample, sequenced in a study of blood T cells in healthy people across ages. TCRdb re-called the 5' RACE reads with MiXCR, one entry per CDR3 protein. Of 800,000 to 1,300,000 distinct CDR3 sequences detected, approximately 25% appear once; the ten largest clones hold approximately 0.7%. This sample also appeared in a second study, on T cells of mothers and their children.

The specimen was blood. The origin of the receptors is a girl between 2 and 10 years old in good health. CDR3s include the opening cysteine and the closing phenylalanine or tryptophan.

17	TRBV7-8	TRBJ2-3	CASSLVFGGGVTDTQYF
14	TRBV4-2	-	CASSQGSGRHEQFF
12	TRBV5-5	TRBJ2-1	CASSLESLEQFF
15	TRBV12-5	TRBJ2-6	CASGPGVTGANVLTF
16	TRBV20-1	TRBJ2-1	CSARAPRGGVYNEQFF
15	TRBV18	TRBJ1-2	CASSPGDTSNYGYTF
15	TRBV12-3/TRBV12-4	TRBJ1-1	CASSKWGEMNTEAFF
14	TRBV29-1	TRBJ1-1	CSVRTGGLNTEAFF
14	TRBV4-1	TRBJ2-7	CASSPRDYSGEQYF
11	TRBV29-1	TRBJ1-1	CSTETNTEAFF
15	TRBV4-3	TRBJ1-2	CASSQGLDRITGYTF
13	TRBV7-2	TRBJ1-4	CASSYRSNEKLFF
16	TRBV12-5	TRBJ2-5	CASGLGSAGGQETQYF
15	TRBV4-2	TRBJ2-2	CASSQTDSNTGELFF
13	TRBV10-3	-	CASTSEGSETQYF
11	TRBV7-2	TRBJ1-2	CASRVLYGYTF
15	TRBV6-5	TRBJ2-3	CASSYGGTSTDTQYF
16	TRBV5-1	TRBJ2-5	CASSLAAGGLTETQYF
15	TRBV12-3/TRBV12-4	TRBJ2-2	CASSRTSENTGELFF
15	TRBV7-9	TRBJ2-2	CASGPPGLHTGELFF
14	TRBV12-3/TRBV12-4	TRBJ2-1	CASSPPNGYNEQFF
16	TRBV5-1	TRBJ2-3	CASYGGAITGTDTQYF
15	TRBV6-1	TRBJ2-3	CASNPRGDSTDTQYF
14	TRBV14	TRBJ2-1	CASSQRRLANEQFF
10	TRBV29-1	TRBJ2-7	CSVLDREQYF
13	TRBV29-1	-	CSVVREFGYEQYF
15	TRBV12-3/TRBV12-4	TRBJ1-1	CASRPIMGARHEAFF
15	TRBV28	TRBJ2-5	CASSSRSGTQETQYF
15	TRBV28	TRBJ2-7	CASSSRTSASYEQYF